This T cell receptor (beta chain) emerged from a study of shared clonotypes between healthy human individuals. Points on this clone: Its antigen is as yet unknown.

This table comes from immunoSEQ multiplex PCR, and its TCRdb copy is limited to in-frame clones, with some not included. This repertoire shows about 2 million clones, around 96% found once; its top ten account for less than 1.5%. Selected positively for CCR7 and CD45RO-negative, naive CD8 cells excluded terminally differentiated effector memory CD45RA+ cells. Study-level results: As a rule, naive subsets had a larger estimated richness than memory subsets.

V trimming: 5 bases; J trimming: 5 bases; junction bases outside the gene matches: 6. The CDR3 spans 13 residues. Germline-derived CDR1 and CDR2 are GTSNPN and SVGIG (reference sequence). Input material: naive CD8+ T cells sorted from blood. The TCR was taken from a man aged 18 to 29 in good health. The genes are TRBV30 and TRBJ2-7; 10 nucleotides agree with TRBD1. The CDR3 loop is CAWATGGLNEQYF. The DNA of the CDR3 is TGTGCCTGGGCGACAGGGGGCTTGAACGAGCAGTACTTC.